Described below is a single TCR beta chain sequence and its context. The sample originates from a study of blood T cell repertoires in COVID-19. Study as a whole: Researchers got acute and convalescent COVID-19 samples from the United States, Italy and Spain. The cDNA or gDNA used as material had been derived from T cells, B-cell-depleted T cells, or PBMCs.

J was trimmed by 4 bases and V by 1 base; bases with no gene match: 8. The CDR3 extends over 16 amino acids. Germline CDR1 is SGHAT and CDR2 is FQNNGV. Original methodology: Estimated nucleated cell counts came from reference gene primer amplification. Using immunoSEQ multiplex PCR, the repertoire was profiled, and TCRdb retains in-frame clones only, with some absent. That table is the source of V, J and clone size, and D and trimming were worked out from the DNA. The sample lists more than 200,000 clones, around 82% occurring once. This TCR was sampled from a man between 40 and 49 years old with active or convalescent COVID-19. The chain carries TRBV11-2 and TRBJ2-3, with TRBD2 matching 7 bases. The specimen sequenced was peripheral blood. The CDR3 is CASSLAAGDKADTQYF. The DNA for the CDR3 is TGTGCCAGCAGCTTAGCCGCGGGAGATAAGGCAGATACGCAGTATTTT.